One and the same sample provided the 21 T cell receptor beta chains below, sequenced in a study of blood T cell repertoires in COVID-19. The method was immunoSEQ multiplex PCR; TCRdb's version includes in-frame clones alone and lacks a portion of them. The table records approximately 250,000 clones, approximately 86% of them present only once. The sample comprised peripheral blood. The receptors come from a woman in her seventies with COVID-19, enrolled during active disease.

The chain uses TRBV3-1 (or the pseudogene TRBV3-2) and TRBJ1-1; D perhaps matches TRBD1 (6 bases). Per germline, CDR1 LGHDT and CDR2 YNNKEL (reference sequence). V was pared by 3 bases and J by 4 bases, with 15 bases between. The length of the CDR3 is 15 residues. CDR3 loop: CASSQRRGLATEAFF. Here the CDR3 DNA reads TGTGCCAGCAGCCAGCGGCGGGGGCTAGCCACTGAAGCTTTCTTT.

The rearrangement links TRBV27 to TRBJ2-7; 12 nucleotides match TRBD1. V lost 2 bases, J lost 2 bases, and 1 base stayed unmatched. This CDR3 contains 15 residues. CDR1 and CDR2 (germline): MNHEY, SMNVEV (reference sequence). CDR3 sequence: CASSLGTGGTYEQYF. In DNA, the CDR3 is TGTGCCAGCAGTTTAGGGACAGGGGGCACCTACGAGCAGTACTTC.

The V call is TRBV5-1, the J call TRBJ2-7; D may be TRBD2 (6 bases). The CDR3 length is 11 residues. Germline CDR1 reads SGHRS; CDR2 reads YFSETQ. Trimming pared 4 bases from V and 7 bases from J, leaving 9 bases between. The CDR3 bases are TGCGCCAGCAGCGGAGGGAATGAGCAGTACTTC. This encodes CASSGGNEQYF.

The chain links TRBV19 to TRBJ2-6, with D possibly matching TRBD2 (6 bases). Trimming shortened V by 5 bases and J by 1 base, and 15 bases separated the two germline ends. CDR1 is LNHDA and CDR2 is SQIVND in the germline V gene (reference sequence). The CDR3 is 17 amino acids. The CDR3 loop reads CASSQPGRRSGANVLTF. In DNA, the CDR3 is TGTGCCAGTAGTCAGCCAGGGAGGAGATCTGGGGCCAACGTCCTGACTTTC.

The rearrangement uses TRBV15 and TRBJ2-7, with TRBD2 as a possible D gene (6 bases). V gave up 9 bases and J gave up 6 bases, with 15 bases separating them. This CDR3 is 12 amino acids long. The germline V gene encodes CDR1 LNHNV and CDR2 YYDKDF (reference sequence). The CDR3 sequence is CATPGERGEQYF. In DNA, the CDR3 is TGTGCCACGCCGGGGGAGAGGGGCGAGCAGTACTTC.

J is TRBJ1-2 and V is TRBV5-6; possible D gene TRBD1, 5 bases. This CDR3 is 12 amino acids long. The V gene lost 0 bases and the J gene lost 8 bases, with 8 bases spanning the gap. CDR1 is SGHDT, CDR2 YYEEEE, per germline. CDR3 sequence: CASSLGAGGYTF. DNA of the CDR3: TGTGCCAGCAGCTTGGGTGCAGGGGGCTACACCTTC.

This clone was seen just once. This rearrangement joins TRBV29-1 to TRBJ1-4, with a possible D match to TRBD1 (5 bases). The CDR3 spans 15 residues. Germline values: CDR1 SQVTM, CDR2 ANQGSEA. V was shortened by 4 bases and J by 0 bases, with 12 bases between the two germline ends. The DNA for the CDR3 is TGCAGCGTTGGGGGAAGGGGAACAACTAATGAAAAACTGTTTTTT. The encoded protein is CSVGGRGTTNEKLFF.

The chain is built from TRBV3-1 (or the pseudogene TRBV3-2) and TRBJ1-3, with D hard to call. CDR1 and CDR2 (germline): LGHDT, YNNKEL (reference sequence). The length of the CDR3 is 15 residues. V was shortened by 4 bases and J by 2 bases, with 12 bases between the two germline ends. The CDR3 DNA reads TGTGCCAGCAGCCCACACAACGAGGCTGGAAACACCATATATTTT. This translates into CASSPHNEAGNTIYF.

The chain recombines TRBV5-4 with TRBJ2-6; D ambiguous. Trimming cost V 6 bases and J 5 bases, with 9 bases left between them. CDR3 length equals 13 residues. Germline lookup yields CDR1 SGHNT and CDR2 YYREEE (reference sequence). The CDR3, as DNA: TGTGCCAGCACCTCCCCTTGGGCCAACGTCCTGACTTTC. This codes for CASTSPWANVLTF.

The genes are TRBV21-1 and TRBJ1-2; the table assigns TRBD1, which was not confirmed against the DNA. TRBV21-1 is annotated as a pseudogene. The CDR3 is 15 amino acids. The CDR3 sequence is CASSKDGDRVLGYTF. CDR3 DNA sequence: TGTGCCAGCAGCAAAGACGGAGACAGGGTACTGGGCTACACCTTC.

The V call is TRBV24-1, the J call TRBJ2-1; TRBD2 matches 8 bases. CDR1 KGHDR and CDR2 SFDVKD come from the germline V gene. V shed 3 bases, J shed 4 bases, and the junction held 10 bases outside the gene matches. The CDR3 loop spans 17 amino acids. CDR3 nucleotides: TGTGCCACCAGTGATGTAATCCCGGGACTAGGTTACAATGAGCAGTTCTTC. This sequence encodes CATSDVIPGLGYNEQFF.

The chain uses TRBV6-2 or TRBV6-3 and TRBJ2-4, with D possibly TRBD2 on 5 matching bases. Trimming shortened V by 4 bases and J by 2 bases, and 6 bases separated the two germline ends. This CDR3 is 13 amino acids long. Germline CDR1 reads MNHEY; CDR2 reads SVGEGT. The CDR3 region is CASSSGTKNIQYF. The CDR3, as DNA: TGTGCCAGCAGTTCCGGGACCAAAAACATTCAGTACTTC.

CDR3 nucleotide sequence: TGCGCCAGCAGCTTGGGGGGGCTGGGACAGCCCCAGCATTTT. Translation: CASSLGGLGQPQHF. This chain links TRBV5-1 with TRBJ1-5; TRBD1 is a possible D gene (6 bases). CDR1 and CDR2 (germline): SGHRS, YFSETQ. V lost 0 bases and J 7 bases, leaving 11 bases between the germline ends. The CDR3 runs 14 residues.

The chain employs TRBV27 and TRBJ1-2, with a tentative D call TRBD1 (6 bases). The length of the CDR3 is 15 residues. The V end was cut by 5 bases, the J end by 1 base, with 14 bases between. Germline CDR1 reads MNHEY; CDR2 reads SMNVEV (reference sequence). The CDR3 region is CASSLNTGINYGYTF. Written as DNA, the CDR3 is TGTGCCAGCAGTCTAAATACAGGGATTAACTATGGCTACACCTTC.

With regard to this clone: Different DNA sequences within this sample yield the same CDR3. The chain recombines TRBV28 with TRBJ2-7, with D possibly TRBD1 on 5 matching bases. Germline V gene data show CDR1 as MDHEN and CDR2 as SYDVKM. The CDR3 is made up of 12 amino acids. V was clipped by 6 bases and J by 3 bases, with 9 bases between them. CDR3: CASSPDSYEQYF. CDR3 DNA sequence: TGTGCCAGCAGCCCCGACAGCTACGAGCAGTACTTC.

The chain uses TRBV2 and TRBJ1-2; the D gene is possibly TRBD1 (6 bases). V was cut by 1 base and J by 8 bases, with 14 bases left in between. Germline lookup yields CDR1 SNHLY and CDR2 FYNNEI. CDR3 length: 14 residues. CDR3 residues: CASSEGWGREGYTF. CDR3 sequence (DNA): TGTGCCAGCAGTGAAGGCTGGGGGCGAGAGGGCTACACCTTC.

This chain uses TRBV7-2 with TRBJ2-5; D possibly corresponds to TRBD2 (6 bases). Germline V gene sequence: CDR1 SGHTA, CDR2 FQGNSA. The CDR3 extends over 16 amino acids. V gave up 1 base and J gave up 1 base, with 13 bases separating them. CDR3 protein: CASSLGAGGVQETQYF. Written as DNA, the CDR3 is TGTGCCAGCAGCTTAGGGGCAGGAGGGGTCCAAGAGACCCAGTACTTC.

This chain joins TRBV6-6 and TRBJ1-2; D is uncertain. V shed 2 bases and J shed 4 bases, with 14 bases lying between them. The germline CDR1 and CDR2 sequences are MNHNY and SVGAGI (reference sequence). CDR3 length equals 15 residues. CDR3 protein: CASSYPDPGSYGYTF. CDR3 DNA: TGTGCCAGCAGTTACCCCGACCCGGGGTCCTATGGCTACACCTTC.

The chain employs TRBV27 and TRBJ1-2; no clear D. V gave up 5 bases and J gave up 1 base, with 20 bases separating them. CDR1 is MNHEY and CDR2 is SMNVEV in the germline V gene (reference sequence). This CDR3 spans 17 amino acids. CDR3 loop: CASSGQQRPLINYGYTF. CDR3 sequence (DNA): TGTGCCAGCAGTGGCCAACAGAGACCGTTGATTAACTATGGCTACACCTTC.

CDR3 amino acids: CATSSQGTGGDEQYF. The DNA of the CDR3 is TGTGCCACCAGCTCCCAAGGGACAGGGGGCGACGAGCAGTACTTC. The chain uses TRBV15 and TRBJ2-7; 12 nucleotides align to TRBD1. The CDR3 has 15 amino acids. Germline lookup yields CDR1 LNHNV and CDR2 YYDKDF (reference sequence). Losses at the gene ends were 5 bases for V and 5 bases for J; bases not matched to a gene: 7.

Comment on this clone: This CDR3 is also generated by other DNA sequences in the sample. The rearrangement links TRBV10-3 to TRBJ2-5; 13 nucleotides match TRBD2. The CDR3 runs 15 residues. CDR1 is ENHRY and CDR2 is SYGVKD in the germline V gene. Trimming removed 8 bases from V and 1 base from J; junction bases left unmatched: 4. The CDR3 DNA is TGTGCCATCTCCACTAGCGGGGGGGCCCAAGAGACCCAGTACTTC. Amino acids: CAISTSGGAQETQYF.